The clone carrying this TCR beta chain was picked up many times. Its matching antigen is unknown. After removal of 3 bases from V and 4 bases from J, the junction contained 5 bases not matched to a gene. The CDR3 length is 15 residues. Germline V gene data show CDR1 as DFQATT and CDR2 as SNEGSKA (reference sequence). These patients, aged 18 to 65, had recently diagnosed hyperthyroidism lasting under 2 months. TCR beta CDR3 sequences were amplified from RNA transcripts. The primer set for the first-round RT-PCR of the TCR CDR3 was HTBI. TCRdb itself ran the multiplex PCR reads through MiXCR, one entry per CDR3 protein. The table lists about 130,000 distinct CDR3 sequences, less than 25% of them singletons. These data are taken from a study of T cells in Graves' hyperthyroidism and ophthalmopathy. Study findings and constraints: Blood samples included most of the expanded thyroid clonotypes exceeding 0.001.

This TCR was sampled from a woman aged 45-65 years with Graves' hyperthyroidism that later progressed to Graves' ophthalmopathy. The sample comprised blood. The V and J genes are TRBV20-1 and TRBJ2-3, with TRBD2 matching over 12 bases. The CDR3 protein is CSARETSGSADTQYF. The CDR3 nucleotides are TGCAGTGCTAGGGAGACTAGCGGGAGCGCAGATACGCAGTATTTT.